This T cell receptor (beta chain) was sequenced in a study of blood T cell repertoires in COVID-19. Whole-study context: Sites across the United States, Italy and Spain contributed samples from acute and convalescent COVID-19.

Assay: immunoSEQ multiplex PCR; the TCRdb copy retains only in-frame clones and omits some. The sample records about 120,000 clones, 70% to 90% being singletons. From germline, CDR1 is SNHLY and CDR2 FYNNEI. Deletions cut 6 bases from V and 4 bases from J, with 12 bases between. The CDR3 runs to 13 residues. This sequence joins TRBV2 and TRBJ1-2, with unresolved D. Sequencing used peripheral blood. The sequence derives from a woman in her forties or fifties with acute or convalescent COVID-19. Here the CDR3 DNA reads TGTGCCAGCAGCCCTCTGACTCCCTATGGCTACACCTTC. Its protein product is CASSPLTPYGYTF.